The rows below give T cell receptor beta chains drawn from one sample of a study of T cell responses to AZD1222 COVID-19 vaccine. TCRdb's table, derived via immunoSEQ multiplex PCR, lists solely in-frame clones and lacks some. Counted here are 150,000 to 200,000 clones, around 87% occurring once; the ten biggest clones make up 2.5% to 3%. The sequencing used peripheral blood, collected on day 0 of MenACWY control vaccination. All receptors come from an adult in good health. The CDR3 runs from the conserved cysteine through the conserved F or W. Fields, in order: J gene, CDR3 length, V gene, D gene, clone size, CDR3 protein, CDR3 DNA. A D gene is named only where the DNA matches it firmly. Size tells how often a clone was seen (once, few, many) or the class of an expanded clone, and some rows leave it out.

>TRBJ1-6|15|TRBV28|-|-
CASRALRRGASPLHF
TGTGCCAGCAGGGCCCTTCGAAGGGGGGCTTCACCCCTCCACTTT
>TRBJ1-1|13|TRBV30|-|-
CAWSKGRDTEAFF
TGTGCCTGGAGTAAGGGGAGGGACACTGAAGCTTTCTTT
>TRBJ2-7|15|TRBV30|-|-
CAWTELGPGDYEQYF
TGTGCCTGGACCGAGCTTGGCCCGGGGGACTACGAGCAGTACTTC
>TRBJ1-6|16|TRBV28|-|-
CASSLLSDSPNSPLHF
TGTGCCAGCAGTTTATTATCGGACAGCCCGAATTCACCCCTCCACTTT
>TRBJ1-5|12|TRBV2|TRBD1|-
CASGDRGEPQHF
TGTGCCAGCGGAGACAGGGGGGAGCCCCAGCATTTT
>TRBJ2-2|13|TRBV7-9|-|-
CASSREITGELFF
TGTGCCAGCAGCCGGGAGATAACCGGGGAGCTGTTTTTT
>TRBJ1-2|14|TRBV7-2|-|-
CASSAGRGAYGYTF
TGTGCCAGCAGCGCCGGGCGGGGAGCCTATGGCTACACCTTC
>TRBJ1-1|14|TRBV5-1|-|once
CASSLIRGTTEAFF
TGCGCCAGCAGCTTGATTCGGGGGACGACTGAAGCTTTCTTT
>TRBJ2-7|12|TRBV28|-|-
CASSPPRDEQYF
TGTGCCAGCAGTCCCCCCCGGGACGAGCAGTACTTC
>TRBJ2-3|18|TRBV3-1/TRBV3-2|TRBD2|-
CASSQLAGGKGRTDTQYF
TGTGCCAGCAGCCAGCTAGCGGGGGGGAAAGGTCGCACAGATACGCAGTATTTT
>TRBJ2-3|14|TRBV2|-|-
CASSYLPGTDTQYF
TGTGCCAGCAGCTACCTTCCGGGCACAGATACGCAGTATTTT
>TRBJ1-6|14|TRBV4-2|-|once
CASSQLTGYSPLHF
TGTGCCAGCAGCCAACTAACAGGGTACTCACCCCTCCACTTT
>TRBJ1-1|12|TRBV10-3|-|-
CAVGAGNTEAFF
TGTGCCGTAGGAGCCGGGAACACTGAAGCTTTCTTT
>TRBJ2-3|15|TRBV9|-|-
CASSRYGQPTDTQYF
TGTGCCAGCAGCCGATATGGCCAACCCACAGATACGCAGTATTTT
>TRBJ1-1|15|TRBV5-1|-|few
CASSVDSGMNTEAFF
TGCGCCAGCAGCGTGGACAGCGGGATGAACACTGAAGCTTTCTTT
>TRBJ2-7|13|TRBV11-3|-|-
CASSLEATYEQYF
TGTGCCAGCAGCTTAGAAGCAACCTACGAGCAGTACTTC
>TRBJ2-1|16|TRBV28|TRBD2|-
CASSPASGNSYNEQFF
TGTGCCAGCAGCCCAGCTAGCGGAAACTCCTACAATGAGCAGTTCTTC
>TRBJ1-6|15|TRBV28|-|-
CASTPFELVGSPLHF
TGTGCCAGCACCCCTTTTGAACTGGTCGGTTCACCCCTCCACTTT
>TRBJ2-7|14|TRBV7-2|-|few
CASSNRWGLYEQYF
TGTGCCAGCAGCAATAGATGGGGATTGTACGAGCAGTACTTC
>TRBJ2-1|13|TRBV7-9|-|-
CASSLRDFNEQFF
TGTGCCAGCAGCTTACGAGACTTCAATGAGCAGTTCTTC
>TRBJ2-1|16|TRBV2|-|-
CASRDMGRSSYNEQFF
TGTGCCAGCAGAGACATGGGGCGTAGCTCCTACAATGAGCAGTTCTTC
>TRBJ1-2|14|TRBV27|-|-
CASSLGKGNYGYTF
TGTGCCAGCAGTTTAGGGAAGGGTAACTATGGCTACACCTTC
>TRBJ1-1|15|TRBV4-1|-|-
CASSQDPGMNTEAFF
TGCGCCAGCAGCCAAGATCCAGGGATGAACACTGAAGCTTTCTTT
>TRBJ1-2|14|TRBV7-9|-|few
CASHGSDRNYGYTF
TGTGCCAGCCATGGATCGGACAGAAACTATGGCTACACCTTC
>TRBJ2-2|16|TRBV4-2|-|-
CASSQGGLARTGELFF
TGTGCCAGCAGCCAAGGGGGGCTAGCGAGAACCGGGGAGCTGTTTTTT
>TRBJ2-1|15|TRBV5-1|-|-
CASSLGAGLFNEQFF
TGCGCCAGCAGCTTGGGGGCGGGACTGTTCAATGAGCAGTTCTTC
>TRBJ1-2|15|TRBV9|-|-
CASSVDGLPEGGYTF
TGTGCCAGCAGCGTAGATGGGCTGCCGGAGGGAGGCTACACCTTC
>TRBJ2-2|16|TRBV7-8|TRBD2|-
CASSRTSGGNTGELFF
TGTGCCAGCAGCCGGACTAGCGGGGGGAACACCGGGGAGCTGTTTTTT
>TRBJ1-5|15|TRBV6-2/TRBV6-3|-|-
CASSAPQGRNQPQHF
TGTGCCAGCAGTGCTCCTCAGGGGAGGAATCAGCCCCAGCATTTT
>TRBJ2-5|16|TRBV5-4|-|-
CASRSQVRGAQETQYF
TGTGCCAGCAGATCTCAGGTTAGGGGGGCGCAAGAGACCCAGTACTTC
>TRBJ2-7|13|TRBV3-1/TRBV3-2|-|-
CASSRDPGAEQYF
TGTGCCAGCAGCCGGGACCCCGGGGCCGAGCAGTACTTC
>TRBJ1-5|14|TRBV28|-|-
CASSWTVSNQPQHF
TGTGCCAGCAGTTGGACCGTTAGCAATCAGCCCCAGCATTTT
>TRBJ1-6|13|TRBV3-1/TRBV3-2|-|-
CASNRQGNSPLHF
TGTGCCAGCAATCGGCAGGGGAATTCACCCCTCCACTTT
>TRBJ1-2|13|TRBV11-2|TRBD1|-
CASSFRGRSGYTF
TGTGCCAGCAGCTTCAGGGGGCGCAGTGGCTACACCTTC
>TRBJ2-1|15|TRBV9|-|-
CASSVGETPYNEQFF
TGTGCCAGCAGCGTAGGGGAGACGCCCTACAATGAGCAGTTCTTC
>TRBJ2-7|17|TRBV7-3|TRBD2|once
CASSTLPGLAGSYEQYF
TGTGCCAGCAGCACCCTTCCGGGACTAGCGGGGTCCTACGAGCAGTACTTC
>TRBJ1-5|14|TRBV10-3|TRBD1|-
CAITDRAGNQPQHF
TGTGCCATCACCGACAGGGCCGGCAATCAGCCCCAGCATTTT
>TRBJ2-7|16|TRBV19|TRBD2|-
CASSNPATSESYEQYF
TGTGCCAGTAGTAACCCTGCGACTAGCGAATCCTACGAGCAGTACTTC
>TRBJ2-6|17|TRBV24-1|TRBD1|-
CATSGGTGRAGANVLTF
TGTGCCACCAGTGGAGGGACAGGGAGGGCTGGGGCCAACGTCCTGACTTTC
>TRBJ1-1|13|TRBV30|-|-
CASKTSMNTEAFF
TGTGCCTCTAAGACATCCATGAACACTGAAGCTTTCTTT
>TRBJ1-2|14|TRBV4-3|-|-
CASSPTAGVYGYTF
TGCGCCAGCAGCCCGACTGCGGGGGTCTATGGCTACACCTTC
>TRBJ1-3|13|TRBV7-3|-|-
CASSPQAGNTIYF
TGTGCCAGCAGCCCCCAGGCTGGAAACACCATATATTTT
>TRBJ2-3|15|TRBV2|-|-
CASSPEGLGTDTQYF
TGTGCCAGCTCCCCGGAGGGGCTAGGGACAGATACGCAGTATTTT
>TRBJ2-1|16|TRBV7-8|-|-
CASSPPPGSSYNEQFF
TGTGCCAGCAGCCCTCCACCCGGGAGCTCCTACAATGAGCAGTTCTTC
>TRBJ1-5|14|TRBV5-5|TRBD1|-
CASSLGQGSQPQHF
TGTGCCAGCAGCTTGGGACAGGGGAGTCAGCCCCAGCATTTT
>TRBJ2-1|12|TRBV12-3/TRBV12-4|TRBD2|-
CASGGLADEQFF
TGTGCCAGCGGGGGACTAGCCGATGAGCAGTTCTTC
>TRBJ1-2|15|TRBV4-3|-|few
CASSQDYRLGGGYTF
TGCGCCAGCAGCCAAGATTATCGCCTCGGTGGAGGCTACACCTTC
>TRBJ1-6|16|TRBV19|-|-
CASSIDRSSYNSPLHF
TGTGCCAGTAGTATCGACCGGAGCTCCTATAATTCACCCCTCCACTTT
>TRBJ1-4|13|TRBV18|-|-
CASSPSGGEKLFF
TGTGCCAGCTCACCGTCAGGAGGAGAAAAACTGTTTTTT
>TRBJ1-2|13|TRBV7-2|-|-
CASSLARTASPTF
TGTGCCAGCAGCTTGGCCCGTACAGCGAGCCCCACCTTC
>TRBJ2-1|16|TRBV6-2/TRBV6-3|TRBD2|-
CASSLQVGGVYNEQFF
TGTGCCAGCAGCTTACAGGTTGGGGGGGTATACAATGAGCAGTTCTTC
>TRBJ2-1|13|TRBV27|TRBD2|-
CASRAGGPGEQFF
TGTGCCAGCAGAGCGGGAGGGCCTGGTGAGCAGTTCTTC
>TRBJ2-2|15|TRBV30|-|few
CAWRDAGWNTGELFF
TGTGCCTGGAGGGACGCAGGGTGGAACACCGGGGAGCTGTTTTTT
>TRBJ2-7|12|TRBV11-2|-|-
CASSPGVGEQYF
TGTGCCAGCAGCCCTGGAGTCGGCGAGCAGTACTTC
>TRBJ2-1|15|TRBV9|TRBD2|-
CASSVAPGRNNEQFF
TGTGCCAGCAGCGTAGCCCCCGGGAGGAACAATGAGCAGTTCTTC
>TRBJ2-5|15|TRBV25-1|TRBD2|-
CASTPSGGPQETQYF
TGTGCCAGCACCCCTAGCGGGGGGCCTCAAGAGACCCAGTACTTC
>TRBJ2-7|11|TRBV6-5|-|few
CAGGRGYEQYF
TGTGCCGGGGGAAGGGGCTACGAGCAGTACTTC
>TRBJ2-2|13|TRBV12-3/TRBV12-4|TRBD1|-
CASVLTGTGELFF
TGTGCCAGCGTCTTGACAGGGACCGGGGAGCTGTTTTTT
>TRBJ2-7|14|TRBV7-2|TRBD2|-
CASSMGLAGDEQYF
TGTGCCAGCAGCATGGGACTAGCGGGCGACGAGCAGTACTTC